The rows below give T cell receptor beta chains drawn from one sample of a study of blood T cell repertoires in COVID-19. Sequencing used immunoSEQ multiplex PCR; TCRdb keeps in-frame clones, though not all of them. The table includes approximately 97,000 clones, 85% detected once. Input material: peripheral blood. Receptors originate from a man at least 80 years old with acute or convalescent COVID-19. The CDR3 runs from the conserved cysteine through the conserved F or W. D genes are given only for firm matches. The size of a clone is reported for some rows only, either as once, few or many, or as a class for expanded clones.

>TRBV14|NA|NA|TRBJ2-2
CASSQAITGELFF
TGTGCCAGCAGCCAAGCAATCACCGGGGAGCTGTTTTTT
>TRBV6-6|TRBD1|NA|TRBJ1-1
CASSFNLQGAGEAFF
TGTGCCAGCAGTTTCAACCTACAGGGGGCAGGAGAAGCTTTCTTT
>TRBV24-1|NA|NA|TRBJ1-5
CATSDLPRGPQHF
TGTGCCACCAGTGATTTGCCCCGGGGGCCCCAGCATTTT
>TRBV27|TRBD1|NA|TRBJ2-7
CASSPTGQKYEQYF
TGTGCCAGCAGTCCGACGGGACAGAAGTACGAGCAGTACTTC
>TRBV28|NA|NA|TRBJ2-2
CASSLRGTGELFF
TGTGCCAGCAGTTTAAGGGGTACCGGGGAGCTGTTTTTT
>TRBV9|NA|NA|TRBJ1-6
CASSVDHLSSYNSPLHF
TGTGCCAGCAGCGTAGACCACCTGAGCTCCTATAATTCACCCCTCCACTTT
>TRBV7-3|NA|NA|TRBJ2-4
CASSALSGRNIQYF
TGTGCCAGCAGCGCGCTATCGGGGAGGAACATTCAGTACTTC
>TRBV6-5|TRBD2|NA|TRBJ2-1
CASRLAGAGNEQFF
TGTGCCAGCCGTCTAGCGGGAGCTGGAAATGAGCAGTTCTTC
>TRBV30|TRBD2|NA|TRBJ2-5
CAWRGTSGSETQYF
TGTGCCTGGAGAGGGACTAGCGGTTCGGAGACCCAGTACTTC
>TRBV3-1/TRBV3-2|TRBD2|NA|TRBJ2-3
CASSSGTSGRESTDTQYF
TGTGCCAGCAGCTCTGGGACTAGCGGGAGGGAGAGCACAGATACGCAGTATTTT
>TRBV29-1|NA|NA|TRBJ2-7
CSAVGTMTYEQYF
TGCAGCGCCGTAGGGACAATGACCTACGAGCAGTACTTC
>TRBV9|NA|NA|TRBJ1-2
CASSVEVGASYGYTF
TGTGCCAGCAGCGTAGAGGTGGGGGCTAGCTATGGCTACACCTTC
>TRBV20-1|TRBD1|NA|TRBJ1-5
CSASAGGKPQHF
TGCAGTGCTAGTGCAGGGGGCAAGCCCCAGCATTTT
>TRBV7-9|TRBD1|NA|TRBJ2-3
CASSPSAGGRSTDTQYF
TGTGCCAGCAGCCCATCGGCAGGGGGCAGGAGCACAGATACGCAGTATTTT
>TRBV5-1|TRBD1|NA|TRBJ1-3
CASSRDRTGQNTIYF
TGCGCCAGCAGCCGGGACCGGACAGGGCAAAACACCATATATTTT
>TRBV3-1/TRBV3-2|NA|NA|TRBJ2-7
CASSLGQQRRYF
TGTGCCAGCAGCCTTGGCCAGCAGAGGCGATACTTC
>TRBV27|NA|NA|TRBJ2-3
CASSPLGPDTQYF
TGTGCCAGCAGTCCTCTAGGCCCAGATACGCAGTATTTT
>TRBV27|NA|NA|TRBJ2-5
CASSLIGQNQYF
TGTGCCAGCAGTTTGATAGGACAGAATCAGTACTTC
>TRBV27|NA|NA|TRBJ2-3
CASSLAYSTDTQYF
TGTGCCAGCAGTCTAGCGTATAGCACAGATACGCAGTATTTT
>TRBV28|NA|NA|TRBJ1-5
CASSLPRGLMGPQHF
TGTGCCAGCAGTTTACCGCGGGGGCTGATGGGGCCCCAGCATTTT
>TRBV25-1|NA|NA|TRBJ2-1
CAIGTFYEQFF
TGTGCCATCGGGACTTTCTATGAGCAGTTCTTC
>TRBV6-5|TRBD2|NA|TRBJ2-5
CASSRLAGAETQYF
TGTGCCAGCAGCCGACTAGCGGGAGCAGAGACCCAGTACTTC
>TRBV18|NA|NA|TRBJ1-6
CASSPRGGDNSPLHF
TGTGCCAGCTCACCCCGGGGAGGGGATAATTCACCCCTCCACTTT
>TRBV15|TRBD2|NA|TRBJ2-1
CATSRWTSGGNEQFF
TGTGCCACCAGCAGGTGGACTAGCGGTGGCAATGAGCAGTTCTTC
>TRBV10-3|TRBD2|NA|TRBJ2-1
CAIRKGRGVIDEQFF
TGTGCCATCAGAAAGGGGAGGGGAGTTATCGATGAGCAGTTCTTC
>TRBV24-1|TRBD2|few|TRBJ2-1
CATSGPRLAGYNEQFF
TGTGCCACCAGTGGCCCTCGACTAGCGGGGTACAATGAGCAGTTCTTC
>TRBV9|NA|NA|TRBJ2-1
CATAGPTSREQFF
TGTGCCACCGCAGGGCCCACGTCAAGGGAGCAGTTCTTC
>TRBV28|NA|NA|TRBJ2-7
CASSSAELFDEQYF
TGTGCCAGCAGTTCCGCGGAATTATTTGACGAGCAGTACTTC
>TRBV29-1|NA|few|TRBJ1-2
CSDGQNYGYTF
TGCAGCGATGGACAGAACTATGGCTACACCTTC
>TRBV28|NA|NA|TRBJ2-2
CASSPSRLAPNTGELFF
TGTGCCAGCAGTCCCTCGAGGCTAGCTCCGAACACCGGGGAGCTGTTTTTT
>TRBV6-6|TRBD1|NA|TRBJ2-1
CASSHRDRGAFYNEQFF
TGTGCCAGCAGTCACCGGGACAGGGGCGCCTTTTACAATGAGCAGTTCTTC
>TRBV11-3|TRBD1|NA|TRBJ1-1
CASSLEGVPGQGVKGTEAFF
TGTGCCAGCAGCTTAGAGGGGGTACCGGGACAGGGCGTAAAGGGCACTGAAGCTTTCTTT
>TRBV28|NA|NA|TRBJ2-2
CASSPWPGELFF
TGTGCCAGCAGTCCCTGGCCCGGGGAGCTGTTTTTT
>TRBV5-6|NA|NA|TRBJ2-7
CASSLRGYGLHF
TGTGCCAGCAGCTTAAGAGGGTATGGCTTGCACTTC
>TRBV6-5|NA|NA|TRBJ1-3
CASFQGSGNTIYF
TGTGCCAGCTTTCAGGGGTCTGGAAACACCATATATTTT
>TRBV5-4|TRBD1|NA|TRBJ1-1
CASKRQGAPTEAFF
TGTGCCAGCAAGAGACAGGGGGCGCCCACTGAAGCTTTCTTT
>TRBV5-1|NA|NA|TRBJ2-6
CASSSLSGTSTGANVLTF
TGCGCCAGCAGCTCCCTTTCCGGGACATCGACCGGGGCCAACGTCCTGACTTTC
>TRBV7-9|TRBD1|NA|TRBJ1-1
CASSPGQGNTEAFF
TGTGCCAGCAGCCCGGGACAGGGGAACACTGAAGCTTTCTTT
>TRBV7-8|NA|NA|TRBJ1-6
CASSLIGVSYNSPLHF
TGTGCCAGCAGCTTAATAGGGGTGTCCTATAATTCACCCCTCCACTTT
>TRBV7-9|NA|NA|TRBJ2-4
CASSSTVLAKNIQYF
TGTGCCAGCAGCTCGACAGTACTAGCCAAAAACATTCAGTACTTC
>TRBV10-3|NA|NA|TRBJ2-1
CATFKPRVSTDTDNEQFF
TGTGCCACCTTCAAGCCACGGGTCTCGACGGATACGGACAATGAGCAGTTCTTC
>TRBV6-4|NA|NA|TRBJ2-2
CASSGQGGTGELFF
TGTGCCAGCAGTGGGCAGGGAGGCACCGGGGAGCTGTTTTTT
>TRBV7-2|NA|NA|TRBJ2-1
CASSLLGSSYNEQFF
TGTGCCAGCAGCTTACTTGGGAGCTCCTACAATGAGCAGTTCTTC
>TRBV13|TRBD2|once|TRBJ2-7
CASSLGARGAGFQYEQYF
TGTGCCAGCAGCTTAGGAGCCCGAGGAGCGGGATTTCAATACGAGCAGTACTTC
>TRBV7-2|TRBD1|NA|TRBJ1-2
CASSVTQGQAAGGYTF
TGTGCCAGCAGCGTAACCCAGGGACAGGCGGCAGGGGGCTACACCTTC
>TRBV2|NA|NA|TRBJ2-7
CASSEVGGSEEYF
TGTGCCAGCAGTGAGGTAGGGGGATCCGAGGAGTACTTC
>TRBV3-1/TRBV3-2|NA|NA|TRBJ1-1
CASSQDKNMNTEAFF
TGTGCCAGCAGCCAAGATAAGAACATGAACACTGAAGCTTTCTTT
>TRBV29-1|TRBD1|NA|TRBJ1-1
CSVENVQGGEAFF
TGCAGCGTTGAAAACGTACAGGGGGGTGAAGCTTTCTTT
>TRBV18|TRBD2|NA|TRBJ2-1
CASSQTSGRALVEQFF
TGTGCCAGCTCGCAGACTAGCGGGAGGGCCTTAGTTGAGCAGTTCTTC
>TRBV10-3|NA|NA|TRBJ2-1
CAISYRSGPGEQFF
TGTGCCATCAGTTACCGTAGCGGACCTGGTGAGCAGTTCTTC
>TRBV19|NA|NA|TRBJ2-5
CASSTFPVARETQYF
TGTGCCAGTAGTACCTTCCCCGTGGCCCGAGAGACCCAGTACTTC
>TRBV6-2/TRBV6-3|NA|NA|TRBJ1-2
CASSYSAGAGYTF
TGTGCCAGCAGTTACTCTGCAGGGGCCGGCTACACCTTC
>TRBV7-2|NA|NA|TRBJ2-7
CASSLAGQTYEQYF
TGTGCCAGCAGCTTAGCGGGACAAACCTACGAGCAGTACTTC
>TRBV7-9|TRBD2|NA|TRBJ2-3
CASSPQTSGSTDTQYF
TGTGCCAGCAGCCCCCAGACTAGCGGATCCACAGATACGCAGTATTTT